This T cell receptor beta chain was obtained from a study of blood T cell repertoires in COVID-19. Study details: Specimens from acute and convalescent COVID-19 originated in the United States, Italy and Spain. T cells, B-cell-depleted T cells, or PBMCs provided the cDNA or gDNA that served as material.

Per the original data handling: Amplification of reference gene primers was used by the study to estimate nucleated cell counts. The data were produced by immunoSEQ multiplex PCR, yet TCRdb's version contains in-frame clones alone and is incomplete. That table gives V, J and clone size, and the DNA gave D and trimming. The table includes roughly 50,000 clones, 85% detected once. The germline gives CDR1 MNHEY, CDR2 SMNVEV (reference sequence). This CDR3 has 13 residues. Trimming took 6 bases from V and 4 from J; bases not matched to a gene: 4. This receptor was taken from a man aged 60-69 years with acute or convalescent COVID-19. This chain links TRBV27 with TRBJ1-2, with 8 nucleotides matching TRBD1. Sequencing was carried out using peripheral blood. DNA for the CDR3: TGTGCCAGCAGCGTGGGGACAGGCTATGGCTACACCTTC. Protein: CASSVGTGYGYTF.